The 31 T cell receptor beta chains given below trace back to one sample, sequenced in a study of blood T cell repertoires in COVID-19. Clones were sequenced by immunoSEQ multiplex PCR, and TCRdb holds only the in-frame ones, with some missing. This repertoire shows more than 65,000 clones, roughly 80% found once; its top ten account for 35% to 40%. Sequenced: peripheral blood. Every receptor here comes from a woman between 65 and 79 years old with acute or convalescent COVID-19.

This rearrangement joins TRBV25-1 to TRBJ2-3, with D possibly matching TRBD2 (5 bases). Trimming took 3 bases from V and 0 from J, leaving 13 bases between them. The CDR3 is made up of 16 amino acids. CDR1 and CDR2 (germline): MGHDK, SYGVNS. The CDR3 reads CASSDDWRTSTDTQYF. CDR3 DNA: TGTGCCAGCAGTGATGACTGGAGGACTAGCACAGATACGCAGTATTTT.

The chain joins TRBV21-1 to TRBJ1-3; the table assigns TRBD1, which was not confirmed against the DNA. TRBV21-1 is reported as a pseudogene. The CDR3 has 13 amino acids. Here the CDR3 reads CASSSDIGNTIYF. In DNA, the CDR3 is TGTGCCAGCAGCTCAGACATTGGAAACACCATATATTTT.

The chain carries TRBV11-2 and TRBJ2-3; weak D call: TRBD2 (6 bases). Germline loops: CDR1 SGHAT, CDR2 FQNNGV. Trimming removed 5 bases at V and 1 base at J, with 16 bases between. The CDR3 has 16 residues. The CDR3 reads CASSPRTRRGTDTQYF. The DNA of the CDR3 is TGTGCCAGCAGCCCGCGGACCCGGAGGGGCACAGATACGCAGTATTTT.

This sequence joins TRBV5-1 and TRBJ1-3; D remains ambiguous. Between the trimmed V and J ends, which lost 4 bases and 4 bases, there was a span of 15 bases. Germline CDR1 SGHRS, CDR2 YFSETQ. The CDR3 has 15 residues. CDR3 protein: CASSPSSSVGNTIYF. Here the CDR3 DNA reads TGCGCCAGCAGCCCGTCTTCTAGCGTCGGAAACACCATATATTTT.

This clone was detected a few times. The chain couples TRBV30 to TRBJ2-2; D gene uncertain. V lost 5 bases and J lost 4, with 14 bases in between. Germline V gene lookup returns CDR1 GTSNPN and CDR2 SVGIG (reference sequence). The CDR3 has 14 residues. CDR3 coding DNA: TGTGCCTGGCTATCGGTTTCTGGCACCGGGGAGCTGTTTTTT. This gives the protein CAWLSVSGTGELFF.

This chain connects TRBV7-2 to TRBJ2-1, with 7 bases that match TRBD2. Germline V CDR1 and CDR2: SGHTA, FQGNSA. Trimming took 5 bases from V and 0 from J; bases not matched to a gene: 4. This CDR3 has 15 residues. The CDR3, as DNA: TGTGCCAGCAGCCAACTAGCGCTCTCCTACAATGAGCAGTTCTTC. It codes for CASSQLALSYNEQFF.

The J gene is TRBJ1-2, the V gene TRBV4-1; 9 bases are a match to TRBD1. Germline CDR1 reads MGHRA; CDR2 reads YSYEKL. J lost 7 bases, V lost 6 bases, and 15 bases had no gene match. The CDR3 loop spans 16 amino acids. The CDR3 is CASSRDPGQGLGGYTF. DNA for the CDR3: TGCGCCAGCAGTCGTGATCCGGGACAGGGTTTGGGTGGCTACACCTTC.

In this sample, this clone turned up once. This chain joins TRBV9 and TRBJ2-6, with 11 bases matching TRBD1. V gave up 2 bases and J gave up 3 bases; unmatched junction bases: 7. The CDR3 consists of 18 residues. Germline values: CDR1 SGDLS, CDR2 YYNGEE. CDR3 coding DNA: TGTGCCAGCAGCGTCAGGACAGGGGGCGCGATTGGGGCCAACGTCCTGACTTTC. Translated, it gives CASSVRTGGAIGANVLTF.

There are a few counts of this clone. The V and J genes are TRBV7-2 and TRBJ2-1; a possible D gene is TRBD1 (5 bases). There are 13 residues in the CDR3. The germline CDR1 and CDR2 sequences are SGHTA and FQGNSA. Trimming pared 5 bases from V and 6 bases from J, leaving 11 bases between. Written as DNA, the CDR3 is TGTGCCAGCAGCAAATCTAGGGGCAATGAGCAGTTCTTC. It specifies CASSKSRGNEQFF.

V gene TRBV25-1 combines with J gene TRBJ1-2; D gene uncertain. CDR3 length: 12 amino acids. Germline CDR1 reads MGHDK; CDR2 reads SYGVNS. Between the trimmed V and J ends, which lost 3 bases and 5 bases, there was a span of 7 bases. This CDR3 reads CASSDGLYGYTF. DNA for the CDR3: TGTGCCAGCAGTGATGGGCTATATGGCTACACCTTC.

This rearrangement joins TRBV19 to TRBJ2-5; TRBD2 aligns across 8 bases. The CDR3 runs 14 residues. V shed 7 bases and J 3 bases; nucleotides not matched to a gene: 7. Germline V gives CDR1 LNHDA, CDR2 SQIVND (reference sequence). In DNA form, the CDR3 reads TGTGCCAGTATGGACCGGGGGGGTAAAGAGACCCAGTACTTC. This gives the protein CASMDRGGKETQYF. Filled out from reference TRBV19 and TRBJ2-5, the complete variable domain reads DGGITQSPKYLFRKEGQNVTLSCEQNLNHDAMYWYRQDPGQGLRLIYYSQIVNDFQKGDIAEGYSVSREKKESFPLTVTSAQKNPTAFYLCASMDRGGKETQYFGPGTRLLVL.

The chain links TRBV7-3 to TRBJ2-3; 8 nucleotides agree with TRBD2. The germline CDR1 and CDR2 sequences are SGHTA and FQGTGA. V lost 4 bases, J lost 3 bases, and 9 bases stayed unmatched. The CDR3 extends over 16 amino acids. The CDR3 DNA is TGTGCCAGCAGCTCCCCCTTAGCGGGATCTACAGATACGCAGTATTTT. This gives the protein CASSSPLAGSTDTQYF.

V gene TRBV5-8 combines with J gene TRBJ1-1; a weak D match, TRBD1 (6 bases). V was pared by 5 bases and J by 1 base, with 15 bases between. Germline assignment: CDR1 SGHTS and CDR2 YDEGEE. The CDR3 is 15 amino acids. The DNA for the CDR3 is TGTGCCAGCAGGGAACAGGACAGAAAGAACACTGAAGCTTTCTTT. This sequence encodes CASREQDRKNTEAFF.

V usage is TRBV4-1 and J usage is TRBJ2-1; D gene ambiguous. Per germline, CDR1 MGHRA and CDR2 YSYEKL. With 1 base removed from V and 4 bases from J, the gap between germline ends came to 17 bases. CDR3 length equals 17 residues. The CDR3 loop reads CASSQVTRVGEYNEQFF. Here the CDR3 DNA reads TGCGCCAGCAGCCAAGTTACTCGGGTAGGAGAATACAATGAGCAGTTCTTC.

This chain uses TRBV30 with TRBJ2-3; perhaps TRBD1 as D (6 bases). The CDR3 extends over 15 amino acids. Per germline, CDR1 GTSNPN and CDR2 SVGIG (reference sequence). The germline V and J ends were trimmed by 0 bases and 3 bases, with 13 bases remaining between them. The CDR3 DNA is TGTGCCTGGAGTGTACAGGGCTTACGGACAGATACGCAGTATTTT. This codes for CAWSVQGLRTDTQYF.

This sequence joins TRBV7-2 and TRBJ1-3, with D maybe TRBD1 (6 bases). Trimming stripped 1 base from V and 3 bases from J, with 7 bases between. CDR3 length equals 14 residues. Germline values: CDR1 SGHTA, CDR2 FQGNSA. The CDR3 bases are TGTGCCAGCAGCTTAGGGACAGATGGAAACACCATATATTTT. Its protein product is CASSLGTDGNTIYF.

V usage is TRBV5-8 and J usage is TRBJ2-1, with TRBD1 identical over 9 bases. Looked up from germline, CDR1 is SGHTS and CDR2 is YDEGEE. There are 16 residues in the CDR3. After removal of 4 bases from V and 3 bases from J, the junction contained 8 bases not matched to a gene. Here the CDR3 DNA reads TGTGCCAGCAGCCCAGGGACAGGGCTTTTCTACAATGAGCAGTTCTTC. This codes for CASSPGTGLFYNEQFF.

This rearrangement joins TRBV5-1 to TRBJ2-1; D not certain. Trimming took 1 base from V and 3 from J, leaving 14 bases between them. This CDR3 contains 16 residues. Germline values: CDR1 SGHRS, CDR2 YFSETQ. CDR3 nucleotides: TGCGCCAGCAGCTTGCGGTCGGGTACCGTCTACAATGAGCAGTTCTTC. Its protein is CASSLRSGTVYNEQFF. The variable domain in full, with the rest retrieved from reference TRBV5-1 and TRBJ2-1, is KAGVTQTPRYLIKTRGQQVTLSCSPISGHRSVSWYQQTPGQGLQFLFEYFSETQRNKGNFPGRFSGRQFSNSRSEMNVSTLELGDSALYLCASSLRSGTVYNEQFFGPGTRLTVL.

CDR3 amino acids: CASSSTGRGTGELFF. The CDR3 region has the DNA TGTGCCAGCAGCAGTACAGGGCGAGGCACCGGGGAGCTGTTTTTT. This chain joins TRBV5-4 and TRBJ2-2; D is possibly TRBD1 (6 bases). The CDR3 spans 15 residues. Deletions cut 4 bases from V and 4 bases from J, with 14 bases between. Per the germline V gene, CDR1 is SGHNT and CDR2 is YYREEE (reference sequence).

V usage is TRBV18 and J usage is TRBJ2-3; 13 positions match TRBD2. Germline V CDR1 and CDR2: KGHSH, LQKENI. There are 16 residues in the CDR3. The ends lost 3 bases at V and 5 bases at J; junction bases unmatched: 5. The CDR3 loop reads CASSPSGLAGLDTQYF. CDR3 DNA: TGTGCCAGCTCACCCTCGGGACTAGCGGGACTAGATACGCAGTATTTT.

This rearrangement joins TRBV28 to TRBJ1-1, with D uncertain. Trimming removed 4 bases at V and 1 base at J, with 13 bases between. CDR1 is MDHEN and CDR2 is SYDVKM in the germline V gene. This CDR3 has 15 residues. The CDR3 is CASSSDGGKNTEAFF. The CDR3 DNA follows: TGTGCCAGCAGTTCGGACGGAGGGAAGAACACTGAAGCTTTCTTT.

V gene TRBV9 combines with J gene TRBJ2-2; possibly TRBD2 for D (6 bases). From germline, CDR1 is SGDLS and CDR2 YYNGEE. V was cut by 4 bases and J by 5 bases, with 12 bases left in between. This CDR3 has 14 amino acids. The chain's CDR3 is CASSSGLSTGELFF. The DNA of the CDR3 is TGTGCCAGCAGCTCAGGACTATCTACCGGGGAGCTGTTTTTT.

The V call is TRBV21-1, the J call TRBJ2-2; TRBD2, the table's D call, lacks a check against the DNA. TRBV21-1 is given as a pseudogene. The CDR3 sequence is 19 residues long. For the CDR3, the DNA is TGTGCCAGCAGCAAATTAGCGGGACTAGCGGACGCGAACACCGGGGAGCTGTTTTTT. Protein sequence: CASSKLAGLADANTGELFF.

CDR3 in amino acids: CASSSLSGQGSYEQYF. CDR3 sequence (DNA): TGCGCCAGCAGCTCACTCAGTGGCCAGGGTTCCTACGAGCAGTACTTC. The V call is TRBV5-1, the J call TRBJ2-7, with D tentatively TRBD1 (5 bases). The CDR3 is made up of 16 amino acids. In germline, CDR1 is SGHRS, CDR2 YFSETQ. The germline V and J ends were trimmed by 3 bases and 1 base, with 17 bases remaining between them. Full variable domain (outside the CDR3, taken from reference TRBV5-1 and TRBJ2-7): KAGVTQTPRYLIKTRGQQVTLSCSPISGHRSVSWYQQTPGQGLQFLFEYFSETQRNKGNFPGRFSGRQFSNSRSEMNVSTLELGDSALYLCASSSLSGQGSYEQYFGPGTRLTVT.

In its sample, this clone was seen a few times. The J gene is TRBJ2-1, the V gene TRBV24-1; 10 nucleotides agree with TRBD2. Germline loops: CDR1 KGHDR, CDR2 SFDVKD. The length of the CDR3 is 14 residues. V gave up 11 bases and J gave up 3 bases; unmatched junction bases: 6. The CDR3 loop is CARQLAGIYNEQFF. For the CDR3, the DNA is TGTGCCAGACAACTAGCGGGAATCTACAATGAGCAGTTCTTC.

The chain links TRBV4-2 to TRBJ2-2; the match to TRBD2 covers 14 bases. This CDR3 region has 21 residues. Germline values: CDR1 LGHNA, CDR2 YNFKEQ. After removal of 4 bases from V and 1 base from J, the junction contained 14 bases not matched to a gene. The CDR3 bases are TGTGCCAGCAGCCGAAGCCTCGGGACTAGCGGGAGCGTGGGGAACACCGGGGAGCTGTTTTTT. As protein: CASSRSLGTSGSVGNTGELFF.

The V gene is TRBV5-1, the J gene TRBJ1-6, with unresolved D. This CDR3 spans 18 amino acids. CDR1 SGHRS and CDR2 YFSETQ come from the germline V gene. V shed 0 bases and J shed 8 bases, with 21 bases lying between them. CDR3 protein: CASSLDGVRRQSDSPLHF. CDR3 in DNA: TGCGCCAGCAGCTTGGACGGGGTTAGACGGCAGAGCGATTCACCCCTCCACTTT.

This clone showed up just once. V and J are TRBV19 and TRBJ2-1; 11 nucleotides align to TRBD2. Germline CDR1 and CDR2: LNHDA and SQIVND (reference sequence). Trimming cost V 8 bases and J 9 bases; bases outside gene matches: 12. The CDR3 runs 15 residues. In nucleotides, the CDR3 is TGTGCCAGTTTCTCCACTAGCGGGAGAGGGGGTGAGCAGTTCTTC. This translates into CASFSTSGRGGEQFF.

The V gene is TRBV1, the J gene TRBJ2-7; TRBD2, the D gene given by the table, was not confirmed from the DNA. TRBV1 is a pseudogene. The CDR3 contains 16 residues. The CDR3 region is CTSSRVSGSRTYEQYF. CDR3 DNA sequence: TGCACCAGCAGCCGCGTTAGCGGGAGCCGAACCTACGAGCAGTACTTC.

The J gene is TRBJ2-3, the V gene TRBV6-1; perhaps TRBD2 as D (5 bases). Deletions cut 1 base from V and 2 bases from J, with 16 bases between. The CDR3 totals 17 residues. Germline values: CDR1 MNHNS, CDR2 SASEGT. CDR3 coding DNA: TGTGCCAGCAGTGAAGGTATCCTAGCTAGCTCCACAGATACGCAGTATTTT. This codes for CASSEGILASSTDTQYF.

The V call is TRBV6-1, the J call TRBJ2-3; 7 positions match TRBD1. Germline CDR1 MNHNS, CDR2 SASEGT. This CDR3 region has 16 residues. V trimming: 3 bases; J trimming: 0 bases; junction bases outside the gene matches: 6. In nucleotides, the CDR3 is TGTGCCAGCAGTGACCGGGGACAGCCTAGCACAGATACGCAGTATTTT. Translation: CASSDRGQPSTDTQYF.